This record concerns one T cell receptor beta chain sequence. Antigen specificity is unknown. This sample stems from a study of radiotherapy plus CTLA-4 blockade in lung cancer. The CDR3 is 16 amino acids. CDR1 and CDR2 from the germline V gene are MNHNY and SVGAGI (reference sequence). V trimming: 0 bases; J trimming: 7 bases; junction bases outside the gene matches: 9. Profiled with immunoSEQ multiplex PCR; TCRdb holds only in-frame clones, not every one. This sample has about 70,000 clones, with around 76% found just once. Study outcomes and limitations: Following radiotherapy plus ipilimumab, tumor-derived TCR clones expanded in the blood.

With ipilimumab providing CTLA-4 blockade, focal radiation was administered to patients who had chemo-refractory metastatic non-small-cell lung cancer. The chain carries TRBV6-6 and TRBJ1-5; 7 positions agree with TRBD1. This specimen consisted of peripheral blood, obtained from a patient treated with radiotherapy plus ipilimumab. This TCR came from a human donor with non-small cell lung cancer whose response to radiotherapy plus ipilimumab could not be evaluated. Some clones in this sample may be carry-over from other donors' samples. CDR3 sequence: CASSYSQPWTGQPQHF. CDR3 nucleotide sequence: TGTGCCAGCAGTTACTCGCAACCCTGGACAGGCCAGCCCCAGCATTTT.